The 32 T cell receptor beta chains below were found in one sample sequenced in a study of blood T cell repertoires in COVID-19. The table came from immunoSEQ multiplex PCR; TCRdb's copy has only in-frame clones and leaves some out. The profile shows hundreds of thousands of clones, almost 90% of them singletons. Sequenced sample: PBMCs or T cells enriched from blood (not recorded which). All receptors come from a man in his thirties or forties who had been exposed to COVID-19.

The chain links TRBV6-2 or TRBV6-3 to TRBJ2-7; a possible D gene is TRBD2 (5 bases). V lost 6 bases and J lost 3, with 15 bases in between. Germline values: CDR1 MNHEY, CDR2 SVGEGT. The CDR3 spans 14 residues. The CDR3 DNA reads TGTGCCAGCAGCTCTGGAGTTGGGAGCTACGAGCAGTACTTC. This encodes CASSSGVGSYEQYF.

The gene calls are TRBV2 and TRBJ1-5; 7 bases are shared with TRBD1. This CDR3 is built from 14 residues. CDR1 is SNHLY, CDR2 FYNNEI, per germline. J gave up 7 bases and V 6 bases, and 9 bases lay outside the gene matches. CDR3 sequence: CASRGTGVEQPQHF. The CDR3 DNA sequence: TGTGCCAGCAGGGGCACAGGGGTGGAACAGCCCCAGCATTTT.

To note about this clone: Mismatch with germline at one junction end may stem from a read error. This chain connects TRBV2 to TRBJ1-2; D gene ambiguous. The V gene's germline CDR1 is SNHLY and CDR2 FYNNEI. The CDR3 is 13 amino acids. CDR3 in amino acids: CASSELTNYGYTF. CDR3 in DNA: TGTGCCAGCAGTGAACTGACTAATTATGGCTACACCTTC.

The chain is built from TRBV2 and TRBJ1-5, with D maybe TRBD1 (5 bases). There are 15 residues in the CDR3. Germline V gene data show CDR1 as SNHLY and CDR2 as FYNNEI. Between the trimmed V and J ends, which lost 8 bases and 7 bases, there was a span of 21 bases. For the CDR3, the DNA is TGTGCCAGCCGTGGTCGGGGGGAAGCGGGCCAGCCCCAGCATTTT. Its protein product is CASRGRGEAGQPQHF.

The sample holds one count of this clone. This chain uses TRBV5-6 with TRBJ1-2, with D maybe TRBD1 (6 bases). Trimming removed 0 bases at V and 1 base at J, with 10 bases between. The CDR3 has 15 amino acids. CDR1 SGHDT and CDR2 YYEEEE come from the germline V gene. This CDR3 reads CASSLVGTFNYGYTF. CDR3 DNA sequence: TGTGCCAGCAGCTTGGTAGGGACATTTAACTATGGCTACACCTTC.

Regarding this clone: The sample has other DNA sequences that encode this CDR3 too. V gene TRBV7-9 combines with J gene TRBJ1-3; 7 bases align to TRBD1. CDR3 length: 14 residues. Germline-derived CDR1 and CDR2 are SEHNR and FQNEAQ (reference sequence). Trimming cost V 1 base and J 7 bases; bases outside gene matches: 4. CDR3 coding DNA: TGTGCCAGCAGCTTAGGGACAGGCGGGAACACCATATATTTT. It codes for CASSLGTGGNTIYF.

The chain has TRBV11-2 and TRBJ1-3; D call uncertain. The CDR3 is 15 amino acids. The V gene lost 3 bases and the J gene lost 4 bases, with 13 bases spanning the gap. Germline V lookup: CDR1 SGHAT, CDR2 FQNNGV. CDR3 sequence (DNA): TGTGCCAGCAGCTTTTGGAGGTCAAGAGGAAACACCATATATTTT. The encoded protein is CASSFWRSRGNTIYF.

The J gene is TRBJ1-1, the V gene TRBV18; D is perhaps TRBD1 (5 bases). Germline V gene lookup returns CDR1 KGHSH and CDR2 LQKENI. CDR3 length equals 17 residues. V lost 6 bases and J lost 4, with 24 bases in between. The CDR3 sequence: CASSQNSGIRGGTEAFF. The CDR3 DNA reads as TGTGCCAGCTCGCAAAACTCAGGGATTAGGGGCGGCACTGAAGCTTTCTTT.

V usage is TRBV13 and J usage is TRBJ2-2; no firm D call. V lost 0 bases, J lost 4 bases, and 6 bases lay in between. The CDR3 extends over 14 amino acids. Germline loops: CDR1 PRHDT, CDR2 FYEKMQ (reference sequence). The CDR3 region has the DNA TGTGCCAGCAGCTTAGGGGCCCTCACCGGGGAGCTGTTTTTT. It yields the protein CASSLGALTGELFF.

CDR3 residues: CAISLGQGSTDTQYF. CDR3 DNA: TGTGCCATCAGCCTGGGACAGGGTTCCACAGATACGCAGTATTTT. The V and J genes are TRBV10-3 and TRBJ2-3; 9 bases line up with TRBD1. The CDR3 is 15 amino acids. Germline V gene sequence: CDR1 ENHRY, CDR2 SYGVKD. V was pared by 6 bases and J by 2 bases, with 6 bases of the junction left unmatched.

V is TRBV7-9 and J is TRBJ1-2; D is unresolved. Germline-derived CDR1 and CDR2 are SEHNR and FQNEAQ (reference sequence). The V gene lost 5 bases and the J gene lost 13 bases, with 14 bases spanning the gap. The CDR3 spans 11 residues. The DNA for the CDR3 is TGTGCCAGCAGCCAATCCGGGTCCACCACCTTC. As protein: CASSQSGSTTF.

The table lists this clone with a count of one. The V and J genes are TRBV5-4 and TRBJ2-5, with 9 bases lining up with TRBD2. Germline assignment: CDR1 SGHNT and CDR2 YYREEE (reference sequence). The CDR3 is made up of 14 amino acids. V gave up 2 bases and J gave up 7 bases; unmatched junction bases: 6. CDR3 sequence (DNA): TGTGCCAGCAGCTTCGGGACTAGCAGGGGGACCCAGTACTTC. This codes for CASSFGTSRGTQYF.

The chain is built from TRBV7-9 and TRBJ2-1; 8 nucleotides align to TRBD2. Germline V gene lookup returns CDR1 SEHNR and CDR2 FQNEAQ (reference sequence). V shed 2 bases, J shed 7 bases, and the junction held 13 bases outside the gene matches. The CDR3 runs 17 residues. The CDR3 sequence is CASSLLQRGFLGNEQFF. The CDR3 DNA sequence: TGTGCCAGCAGCTTACTGCAGCGGGGGTTTCTCGGGAATGAGCAGTTCTTC.

This chain links TRBV6-5 with TRBJ1-6, with D unclear. The germline gives CDR1 MNHEY, CDR2 SVGAGI. The CDR3 runs 12 residues. Trimming removed 4 bases from V and 9 bases from J, with 7 bases in between. In nucleotides, the CDR3 is TGTGCCAGCAGTTTGCGAAGTTCACCCCTCCACTTT. This codes for CASSLRSSPLHF.

The chain links TRBV6-2 or TRBV6-3 to TRBJ1-2; tentatively, D is TRBD1 (6 bases). Germline V gives CDR1 MNHEY, CDR2 SVGEGT. The CDR3 loop spans 13 amino acids. Trimming left V 2 bases short and J 4 bases short, with 8 bases between. CDR3 region: CASSYTRGYGYTF. CDR3 coding DNA: TGTGCCAGCAGTTACACCAGGGGCTATGGCTACACCTTC.

This clone has only one observation. CDR3 nucleotide sequence: TGTGCCAGCAGCTCAACACTGAACACTGAAGCTTTCTTT. It translates to CASSSTLNTEAFF. The chain carries TRBV11-3 and TRBJ1-1; D gene unclear. Per the germline V gene, CDR1 is SGHNT and CDR2 is YENEEA. Trimming shortened V by 4 bases and J by 0 bases, and 6 bases separated the two germline ends. The CDR3 totals 13 residues.

This chain links TRBV30 with TRBJ1-1; D might be TRBD1 (5 bases). The V gene lost 2 bases and the J gene lost 0 bases, with 16 bases spanning the gap. There are 16 residues in the CDR3. Germline CDR1 and CDR2: GTSNPN and SVGIG (reference sequence). The CDR3 spells CAWSHLDSQMNTEAFF. CDR3 sequence (DNA): TGTGCCTGGAGTCACCTCGACAGTCAGATGAACACTGAAGCTTTCTTT.

The gene calls are TRBV5-1 and TRBJ1-2; TRBD1 aligns across 11 bases. This CDR3 has 17 residues. The trim removed 3 bases at V and 2 bases at J, leaving 9 bases unmatched. CDR1 SGHRS and CDR2 YFSETQ come from the germline V gene. CDR3 sequence (DNA): TGCGCCAGCAGCTCCCGGGACAGGGGGAGTGGGAACTATGGCTACACCTTC. Encoded protein: CASSSRDRGSGNYGYTF.

J is TRBJ2-5 and V is TRBV13, with D possibly being TRBD2 (5 bases). V was trimmed by 4 bases and J by 4 bases, leaving 16 bases between them. CDR1 PRHDT and CDR2 FYEKMQ come from the germline V gene (reference sequence). This CDR3 has 15 amino acids. The DNA for the CDR3 is TGTGCCAGCAGCTCCTCTCGCCTAGCTGGAGAGACCCAGTACTTC. It is translated as CASSSSRLAGETQYF.

V usage is TRBV10-2 and J usage is TRBJ1-6; the match to TRBD1 covers 10 bases. V was clipped by 7 bases and J by 9 bases; unmatched bases: 6. Germline CDR1 and CDR2: WSHSY and SAAADI. This CDR3 region has 14 residues. As DNA, the CDR3 is TGCGCCAGCACCTGGACAGGGGGGGTTTCACCCCTCCACTTT. Amino acid sequence: CASTWTGGVSPLHF.

This chain joins TRBV5-5 and TRBJ1-5; D might be TRBD1 (5 bases). Trimming shortened V by 0 bases and J by 7 bases, and 14 bases separated the two germline ends. Per the germline V gene, CDR1 is SGHKS and CDR2 is YYEKEE (reference sequence). The CDR3 length is 15 residues. For the CDR3, the DNA is TGTGCCAGCAGCTTGGCCCGGGGGGGGATCCAGCCCCAGCATTTT. Translation gives CASSLARGGIQPQHF.

This clone was seen repeatedly, ten times or more. The chain's CDR3 is CATSRDGQGDSPLHF. CDR3 coding DNA: TGTGCCACCAGCAGAGATGGACAGGGAGATTCACCCCTCCACTTT. The rearrangement uses TRBV15 and TRBJ1-6, with 8 bases fitting TRBD1. Germline trimming cut 0 bases from V and 8 bases from J; bases unmatched to any gene: 3. This CDR3 region has 15 residues. The germline gives CDR1 LNHNV, CDR2 YYDKDF (reference sequence).

The V and J genes are TRBV6-5 and TRBJ1-4; D may be TRBD1 (5 bases). Germline loops: CDR1 MNHEY, CDR2 SVGAGI. This CDR3 contains 15 residues. V lost 5 bases and J 5 bases, leaving 15 bases between the germline ends. CDR3 bases: TGTGCCAGCAGTAACGCCGGGGGATCAAATGAAAAACTGTTTTTT. This encodes CASSNAGGSNEKLFF.

The gene calls are TRBV10-3 and TRBJ2-5; TRBD2 matches 12 bases. With V trimmed by 2 bases and J by 2 bases, 3 bases remained unmatched. The CDR3 contains 16 residues. Germline V gives CDR1 ENHRY, CDR2 SYGVKD. Here the CDR3 reads CAISESLAGGQETQYF. The CDR3 DNA reads as TGTGCCATCAGTGAGAGCCTAGCGGGGGGGCAAGAGACCCAGTACTTC.

The genes are TRBV9 and TRBJ1-6; D not certain. V gave up 5 bases and J gave up 14 bases, with 14 bases separating them. The CDR3 loop spans 12 amino acids. Germline V gene lookup returns CDR1 SGDLS and CDR2 YYNGEE. This CDR3 is CASSSPGLTLHF. CDR3 in DNA: TGTGCCAGCAGTTCCCCCGGGTTAACCCTCCACTTT.

This chain joins TRBV2 and TRBJ1-2; no firm D call. Trimming removed 0 bases from V and 4 bases from J, with 9 bases in between. This CDR3 spans 14 amino acids. Germline lookup yields CDR1 SNHLY and CDR2 FYNNEI. The CDR3 nucleotides are TGTGCCAGCAGTGAAGCCCTAACCGCCTATGGCTACACCTTC. It yields the protein CASSEALTAYGYTF.

Notes on this clone: At one of its ends the junction is not consistent with the germline gene, which may arise from a read error. The sample carries other DNA sequences with the same CDR3. The V call is TRBV7-9, the J call TRBJ1-3; D unresolved. Germline CDR1 and CDR2: SEHNR and FQNEAQ (reference sequence). The CDR3 spans 12 residues. This CDR3 reads CASSLLGDTIYF. CDR3 DNA sequence: TGTGCCAGCAGCTTACTTGGAGACACCATATATTTT.

The J gene is TRBJ2-7, the V gene TRBV5-6; TRBD2 is a possible D gene (7 bases). With 1 base removed from V and 5 bases from J, the gap between germline ends came to 16 bases. CDR1 and CDR2 from the germline V gene are SGHDT and YYEEEE. This CDR3 region has 15 residues. CDR3 DNA sequence: TGTGCCAGCAGCTTGTGGGGGGGCCGAAAGGACGAGCAGTACTTC. Residues: CASSLWGGRKDEQYF. Based on the CDR3 plus reference TRBV5-6 and TRBJ2-7, the full variable domain is DAGVTQSPTHLIKTRGQQVTLRCSPKSGHDTVSWYQQALGQGPQFIFQYYEEEERQRGNFPDRFSGHQFPNYSSELNVNALLLGDSALYLCASSLWGGRKDEQYFGPGTRLTVT.

V and J are TRBV9 and TRBJ1-4, with D possibly matching TRBD1 (5 bases). The V gene lost 3 bases and the J gene lost 4 bases, with 16 bases spanning the gap. Per germline, CDR1 SGDLS and CDR2 YYNGEE. The CDR3 runs to 16 residues. CDR3 nucleotide sequence: TGTGCCAGCAGCGCCCCCGCAGGGTCGGTTAATGAAAAACTGTTTTTT. Amino acid sequence: CASSAPAGSVNEKLFF.

This clone was observed a single time. V gene TRBV5-4 combines with J gene TRBJ2-5; D unresolved. Germline CDR1 is SGHNT and CDR2 is YYREEE (reference sequence). V lost 2 bases, J lost 5 bases, and 16 bases lay in between. This CDR3 region has 15 residues. The CDR3 loop is CASSLVVGPEETQYF. CDR3 DNA: TGTGCCAGCAGCTTAGTGGTTGGCCCGGAGGAGACCCAGTACTTC.

This chain links TRBV18 with TRBJ2-7; 11 bases are a match to TRBD2. The J segment lost 4 bases and the V segment lost 3 bases, leaving 5 bases of the junction unmatched. Germline CDR1 is KGHSH and CDR2 is LQKENI. The CDR3 covers 15 residues. CDR3 residues: CASSPTSGGAYEQYF. CDR3 DNA: TGTGCCAGCTCACCTACTAGCGGGGGAGCTTACGAGCAGTACTTC. Using reference TRBV18 and TRBJ2-7 for the parts outside the CDR3, the full variable domain is NAGVMQNPRHLVRRRGQEARLRCSPMKGHSHVYWYRQLPEEGLKFMVYLQKENIIDESGMPKERFSAEFPKEGPSILRIQQVVRGDSAAYFCASSPTSGGAYEQYFGPGTRLTVT.

V gene TRBV4-1 combines with J gene TRBJ2-7, with D possibly being TRBD1 (6 bases). The germline V gene encodes CDR1 MGHRA and CDR2 YSYEKL. Trimming took 4 bases from V and 1 from J, leaving 14 bases between them. The CDR3 extends over 15 amino acids. The CDR3 spells CASSPEGHGSYEQYF. The CDR3 DNA reads as TGCGCCAGCAGCCCCGAGGGACACGGTTCCTACGAGCAGTACTTC.